A selection of T cell receptor beta chains follows, all from one sample in a study of a mutant IDH1 vaccine in newly diagnosed glioma. These receptors have no identified antigens. Using immunoSEQ multiplex PCR, the repertoire was profiled, and TCRdb retains in-frame clones only, with some absent. The table lists fewer than 40,000 clones, around 82% of them singletons. The source was PBMCs, collected from a glioma patient whose treatment included an IDH1 peptide vaccine. The receptors were gathered from a man between 25 and 39 years old with glioma. Each CDR3 is given with its conserved first and last residue. A D gene is named only where the DNA matches it firmly. A clone size is listed for some rows: how often the clone was seen (once, few, many), or a class if it is expanded.

len,abundance,v_gene,j_gene,d_gene,CDR3nt,CDR3aa
12,NA,TRBV27,TRBJ1-5,NA,TGTGCCAGCGGAACGGCGGGACGGAGGAGGTATTTT,CASGTAGRRRYF
16,NA,TRBV7-9,TRBJ2-1,TRBD2,TGTGCCAGCAGCTTACCTCGTCTAGCGGGAGGGAATGAGCAGTTCTTC,CASSLPRLAGGNEQFF
14,NA,TRBV5-1,TRBJ2-4,NA,TGCGCCAGCAGCTTGGCCGTTCGGGGTGACATTCAGTACTTC,CASSLAVRGDIQYF
14,NA,TRBV6-5,TRBJ2-3,NA,TGTGCCAGCATCGGGCGGGGCGGGGCAGATACGCAGTATTTT,CASIGRGGADTQYF
17,NA,TRBV12-1,TRBJ1-5,NA,TGTGCCAGCAGCTATACTTTCCGGACTCCGGGCTGGCAGCCCCAGCATTTT,CASSYTFRTPGWQPQHF
20,NA,TRBV7-8,TRBJ2-3,TRBD2,TGTGCCAGCAGCTTTCGCTCGGTTGGTGGCGGGGGGCTCCTCACATATACGCAGTATTTT,CASSFRSVGGGGLLTYTQYF
15,NA,TRBV19,TRBJ2-5,NA,TGTGCCAGTAGTATCGCCCCAAATGTACAAGAGACCCAGTACTTC,CASSIAPNVQETQYF
15,NA,TRBV18,TRBJ2-1,TRBD1,TGTGCCAGCTCACCACAGTCGACAGGGATCAATGAGCAGTTCTTC,CASSPQSTGINEQFF
15,NA,TRBV6-5,TRBJ2-1,NA,TGTGCCAGCAGTTATATACCGGGGGCTTACAATGAGCAGTTCTTC,CASSYIPGAYNEQFF
14,NA,TRBV9,TRBJ2-5,NA,TGTGCCAGCAGGGAAAGACAGCGCCAAGAGACCCAGTACTTC,CASRERQRQETQYF
15,NA,TRBV5-1,TRBJ1-2,NA,TGCGCCAGCAGCTTGGAACGGCAGGGGAGAGGAGGCTACACCTTC,CASSLERQGRGGYTF
12,NA,TRBV7-9,TRBJ2-7,NA,TGTGCCAGCAGCACGGACATAAACGAGCAGTACTTC,CASSTDINEQYF
13,NA,TRBV6-5,TRBJ2-1,TRBD2,TGTGCCAGCAGTTACGGGAGGGTCAATGAGCAGTTCTTC,CASSYGRVNEQFF
16,once,TRBV13,TRBJ2-7,TRBD2,TGTGCCAGCAGCCCCCTCGGTGAGCGGGGGCCCTACGAGCAGTACTTC,CASSPLGERGPYEQYF
14,NA,TRBV10-3,TRBJ2-7,TRBD1,TGTGCCATCAGTGAGGACAGGGGGTTATACGAGCAGTACTTC,CAISEDRGLYEQYF
14,NA,TRBV2,TRBJ1-1,TRBD1,TGTGCCAGCAGTGAAGGACAGGGTAGCACTGAAGCTTTCTTT,CASSEGQGSTEAFF
16,NA,TRBV4-1,TRBJ2-2,TRBD2,TGCGCCAGCAGCACCCCGGGACTATCTAACACCGGGGAGCTGTTTTTT,CASSTPGLSNTGELFF
15,once,TRBV6-6,TRBJ2-5,TRBD2,TGTGCCAGCAGTCGGACTAGCGGGGTACAAGAGACCCAGTACTTC,CASSRTSGVQETQYF
14,NA,TRBV15,TRBJ2-6,NA,TGTGCCACCAGCGTCGTAGTCGGGGCCAACGTCCTGACTTTC,CATSVVVGANVLTF
15,NA,TRBV7-2,TRBJ2-1,NA,TGTGCCAGCAGCCTAACTGGACATATTAACAATGAGCAGTTCTTC,CASSLTGHINNEQFF
13,few,TRBV18,TRBJ1-5,NA,TGTGCCAGCTCACCACTAAGGGATCAGCCCCAGCATTTT,CASSPLRDQPQHF
16,NA,TRBV5-1,TRBJ2-5,NA,TGCGCCAGCAGCTTTACAGGGGAGCGGGTAGGTGAGACCCAGTACTTC,CASSFTGERVGETQYF
17,NA,TRBV14,TRBJ2-1,TRBD2,TGTGCCAGCAGCCAAGATAGTGGGACTAACTATAACAATGAGCAGTTCTTC,CASSQDSGTNYNNEQFF
15,NA,TRBV30,TRBJ1-5,NA,TGTGCCTGGAGTGTACCGGGCCCCCCCGAACAGCCCCAGCATTTT,CAWSVPGPPEQPQHF
11,few,TRBV29-1,TRBJ2-3,NA,TGCAGCGTTGCGCCGACAGATACGCAGTATTTT,CSVAPTDTQYF
14,NA,TRBV19,TRBJ1-1,NA,TGTGCCAGTAGTATAAACACCCAGAACACTGAAGCTTTCTTT,CASSINTQNTEAFF
16,NA,TRBV30,TRBJ1-5,NA,TGTGCCTGGAGTGTACGAGGAGGGGTTGGGAATCAGCCCCAGCATTTT,CAWSVRGGVGNQPQHF
16,NA,TRBV15,TRBJ2-5,NA,TGTGCCACCAGCAGGGGAACCGGCGGTCGCGTATGGACCCAGTACTTC,CATSRGTGGRVWTQYF
14,NA,TRBV5-4,TRBJ2-3,TRBD2,TGTGCCAGCAGCTCCCGAGCTCTAGCGGGAGAACTGTATTTT,CASSSRALAGELYF
14,NA,TRBV5-1,TRBJ1-1,TRBD1,TGCGCCAGCACCGGACAGGGGGGGGCCACTGAAGCTTTCTTT,CASTGQGGATEAFF
15,NA,TRBV5-1,TRBJ2-7,NA,TGCGCCAGCAGCTTAAACCCTTTCAGCTCCTACGAGCAGTACTTC,CASSLNPFSSYEQYF
8,NA,TRBV2,TRBJ2-7,NA,TGTGCCAGCGGTGAGCAGTACTTC,CASGEQYF